In this sample, the clone carrying this TCR beta chain turned up a few times. Its antigen is currently unknown. Investigators prepared the TCR beta libraries by applying iRepertoire HTBI primers and Arm-PCR of CDR3 regions. TCRdb reprocessed the multiplex PCR reads with MiXCR, giving one entry per CDR3 protein. The table lists about 420,000 distinct CDR3 sequences, about 16% of them singletons. Time point specified: newly diagnosed GD, antithyroid drugs for less than 3 months. With RNA extracted from PBMCs as input, the TCR library was made. American Thyroid Association guidelines were used to diagnose Graves' disease. Germline values: CDR1 ENHRY, CDR2 SYGVKD. This CDR3 region has 14 residues. V shed 4 bases and J shed 4 bases, with 11 bases lying between them. The data originate from a study of regulatory T cells in long-lasting Graves disease. Broader study findings: Persistent cases favored TRBV28, TRBJ1-2 and TRBJ2-5.

The sample was also linked to a second study, of T cells in Graves' hyperthyroidism and ophthalmopathy. Turning to that study: Hyperthyroidism was newly diagnosed in patients aged 18 to 65 (duration under 2 months). Ophthalmopathy onset followed model prediction by a median roughly six months.

This sample comprised peripheral blood mononuclear cells (PBMCs), obtained at new diagnosis, from a patient treated with antithyroid drugs. The clonotype originates from a woman in her late teens or twenties with Graves disease. V gene TRBV10-3 combines with J gene TRBJ2-1; a weak D match, TRBD2 (6 bases). In DNA, the CDR3 is TGTGCCATCAGTGCTACTAGCAGTTACAATGAGCAGTTCTTC. Amino acids: CAISATSSYNEQFF.